This TCR beta chain was identified during a study of control samples from healthy donors and cancer patients. Libraries were prepared by immunoSEQ multiplex PCR; TCRdb keeps only in-frame clonotypes and omits some of them. The data contain under 150,000 clones, more than 75% of them singletons. The J segment lost 2 bases and the V segment lost 8 bases, leaving 4 bases of the junction unmatched. The germline V gene has CDR1 MNHEY and CDR2 SVGAGI. The CDR3 is 13 residues long. The clonotype originates from a man in his sixties in good health. Material: blood. The chain recombines TRBV6-5 with TRBJ1-2; 8 positions agree with TRBD1. The CDR3 reads CASRAGGNYGYTF. Here the CDR3 DNA reads TGTGCCAGCCGGGCAGGGGGCAACTATGGCTACACCTTC.